The rows below give T cell receptor beta chains drawn from one sample of a study of T cell repertoires in cytomegalovirus infection. TCRdb reprocessed the reads with MiXCR, giving one entry per CDR3 protein. Of 450,000 to 550,000 distinct CDR3 sequences in the sample, more than 15% are singletons; the top ten hold 20% to 30%. Specimen: CD8+ T cells from PBMCs. These receptors were collected from a human donor in good health (CMV status not recorded). Some clones in this sample may be carry-over from other donors' samples. Each CDR3 is given with its conserved first and last residue. A D gene is named only where the DNA matches it firmly. Only some rows state a clone size, as once, few, many or a class for expanded clones.

size	J	V	D	CDR3	DNA
NA	TRBJ2-2	TRBV5-1	NA	CASSFPGVVDTGELFF	TGCGCCAGCAGCTTCCCAGGGGTGGTGGACACCGGGGAGCTGTTTTTT
NA	TRBJ2-7	TRBV14	TRBD1	CASSQWDRGPYEQYF	TGTGCCAGCAGCCAGTGGGACAGGGGACCGTACGAGCAGTACTTC
few	TRBJ2-1	TRBV20-1	TRBD2	CSLLDSREVSSYNEQFF	TGCAGTCTCCTAGATAGCCGGGAGGTAAGCTCCTACAATGAGCAGTTCTTC
NA	TRBJ2-7	TRBV30	TRBD2	CAWSVLGSGSYEQYF	TGTGCCTGGAGTGTACTGGGTAGCGGGAGTTACGAGCAGTACTTC
NA	TRBJ2-5	TRBV18	NA	CASSPRDRTIQETQYF	TGTGCCAGCTCACCCCGAGACAGAACGATTCAAGAGACCCAGTACTTC
NA	TRBJ1-2	TRBV2	NA	CASQPGVKGYGYTF	TGTGCCAGCCAACCCGGGGTGAAAGGCTATGGCTACACCTTC
few	TRBJ2-5	TRBV6-6	NA	CASSDNSGETQYF	TGTGCCAGCAGTGACAACTCCGGGGAGACCCAGTACTTC
NA	TRBJ2-7	TRBV7-3	NA	CASSQGRTVVKSEQYF	TGTGCCAGCAGTCAAGGAAGGACTGTTGTGAAGAGCGAGCAGTACTTC
NA	TRBJ2-7	TRBV19	TRBD2	CASSISGGAGYEQYF	TGTGCCAGTAGTATCTCGGGGGGAGCGGGCTACGAGCAGTACTTC
few	TRBJ2-1	TRBV10-3	TRBD2	CAIRRTSGGPDEQFF	TGTGCCATCAGACGGACTAGCGGGGGCCCCGATGAGCAGTTCTTC
many	TRBJ2-1	TRBV27	NA	CASRTSYNEQFF	TGTGCCAGCCGGACATCCTACAATGAGCAGTTCTTC
many	TRBJ2-5	TRBV12-3/TRBV12-4	TRBD2	CASSLLADLYPGTQYF	TGTGCCAGCAGTTTGCTAGCGGATCTCTACCCCGGGACCCAGTACTTC
many	TRBJ1-4	TRBV7-9	TRBD1	CASSSSRQGREKLFF	TGTGCCAGCAGCTCAAGTCGACAGGGGAGGGAAAAACTGTTTTTT
NA	TRBJ1-2	TRBV6-5	TRBD1	CASTGDREEDGYGYTF	TGTGCCAGCACGGGCGACAGGGAAGAGGACGGGTATGGCTACACCTTC
NA	TRBJ2-7	TRBV28	TRBD2	CASSLLAGGGDYEQYF	TGTGCCAGCAGTTTGCTAGCGGGAGGGGGAGACTACGAGCAGTACTTC
many	TRBJ1-1	TRBV7-9	NA	CASSVGSLTEAFF	TGTGCCAGCAGCGTAGGGAGTTTGACTGAAGCTTTCTTT
many	TRBJ2-1	TRBV29-1	NA	CSVDIAAYNEQFF	TGCAGCGTTGATATAGCGGCCTACAATGAGCAGTTCTTC
many	TRBJ2-3	TRBV7-8	TRBD1	CASSQETGPSTDTQYF	TGTGCCAGCAGCCAAGAGACAGGGCCCAGCACAGATACGCAGTATTTT
few	TRBJ2-7	TRBV6-2/TRBV6-3	NA	CASTALYEQYF	TGTGCCAGCACCGCACTCTACGAGCAGTACTTC
NA	TRBJ2-1	TRBV7-9	TRBD1	CASSSPGQGVDEQFF	TGTGCCAGCAGCTCTCCGGGACAGGGTGTTGATGAGCAGTTCTTC
few	TRBJ2-7	TRBV28	TRBD2	CASSRGGYQYF	TGTGCCAGCAGCCGCGGGGGGTATCAGTACTTC
few	TRBJ2-7	TRBV10-2	NA	CASSENPTFEQYF	TGCGCCAGCAGTGAAAATCCGACGTTCGAGCAGTACTTC
many	TRBJ1-1	TRBV7-9	NA	CASSPPPGTGGTEAFF	TGTGCCAGCAGCCCGCCCCCGGGGACTGGAGGCACTGAAGCTTTCTTT
many	TRBJ2-3	TRBV7-2	NA	CASSSTETSTDTQYF	TGTGCCAGCAGCTCGACAGAAACTAGCACAGATACGCAGTATTTT
few	TRBJ2-1	TRBV28	NA	CASSSRPGNSYNEQFF	TGTGCCAGCAGTTCGCGTCCCGGCAACTCCTACAATGAGCAGTTCTTC
NA	TRBJ2-1	TRBV6-4	NA	CASSATSAGSSYNEQFF	TGTGCCAGCAGTGCTACCTCAGCAGGAAGCTCCTACAATGAGCAGTTCTTC
many	TRBJ1-2	TRBV11-2	NA	CASSPIRDTYGYTF	TGTGCCAGCAGCCCGATAAGGGACACGTATGGCTACACCTTC
few	TRBJ1-6	TRBV27	NA	CASSSPQGSNSPLHF	TGTGCCAGCAGTTCCCCCCAGGGTAGTAATTCACCCCTCCACTTT
once	TRBJ2-1	TRBV13	TRBD1	CASSSGQGDNEQFF	TGTGCCAGCAGCTCCGGACAGGGGGACAATGAGCAGTTCTTC
many	TRBJ2-7	TRBV19	TRBD1	CASSTSGTGYYEQYF	TGTGCCAGTAGTACATCCGGGACAGGGTACTACGAGCAGTACTTC
many	TRBJ2-1	TRBV19	NA	CAIASSNEQFF	TGTGCCATCGCGTCTAGCAATGAGCAGTTCTTC
many	TRBJ2-5	TRBV5-1	TRBD1	CASSHATGKETQYF	TGCGCCAGCAGCCATGCGACAGGGAAGGAGACCCAGTACTTC
NA	TRBJ2-5	TRBV11-2	NA	CASSLWDPGGRAETQYF	TGTGCCAGCAGCTTATGGGATCCCGGGGGTCGCGCGGAGACCCAGTACTTC
NA	TRBJ1-6	TRBV7-3	TRBD1	CASSLDRGYNSPLHF	TGTGCCAGCAGCTTGGACAGGGGCTATAATTCACCCCTCCACTTT
few	TRBJ1-5	TRBV6-2/TRBV6-3	NA	CASSYSADVSNQPQHF	TGTGCCAGCAGTTACTCCGCGGACGTTAGCAATCAGCCCCAGCATTTT
many	TRBJ1-2	TRBV7-6	NA	CASSLELFAGRGGYTF	TGTGCCAGCAGCTTAGAATTGTTCGCAGGGAGGGGTGGCTACACCTTC
many	TRBJ1-5	TRBV12-5	NA	CASGLVRGNQPQHF	TGTGCTAGTGGTTTGGTACGGGGGAATCAGCCCCAGCATTTT
few	TRBJ1-3	TRBV12-3/TRBV12-4	TRBD1	CASSHDREIREYSGNTIYF	TGTGCCAGCAGTCACGACAGGGAGATTAGGGAGTACTCTGGAAACACCATATATTTT
few	TRBJ2-5	TRBV2	NA	CASSRGRMPQETQYF	TGTGCCAGCAGCCGAGGGCGGATGCCCCAAGAGACCCAGTACTTC
NA	TRBJ2-5	TRBV7-2	NA	CASSFREQETQYF	TGTGCCAGCAGCTTCCGGGAACAAGAGACCCAGTACTTC